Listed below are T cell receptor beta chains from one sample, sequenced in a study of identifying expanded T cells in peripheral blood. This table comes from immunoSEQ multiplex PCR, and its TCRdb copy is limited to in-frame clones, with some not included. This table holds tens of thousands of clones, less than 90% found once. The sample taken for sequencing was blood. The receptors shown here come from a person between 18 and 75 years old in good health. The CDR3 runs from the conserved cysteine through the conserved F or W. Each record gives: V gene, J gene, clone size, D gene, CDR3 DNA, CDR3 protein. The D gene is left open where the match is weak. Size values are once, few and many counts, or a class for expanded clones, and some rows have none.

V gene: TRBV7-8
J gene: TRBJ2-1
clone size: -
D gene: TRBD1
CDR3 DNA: TGTGCCAGCAGCTGGGACAGGGCCAATGAGCAGTTCTTC
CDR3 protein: CASSWDRANEQFF

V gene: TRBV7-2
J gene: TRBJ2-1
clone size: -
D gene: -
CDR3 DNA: TGTGCCAGCAGCTTAAGTCCGGGCAAAGAAGAGTTCTTC
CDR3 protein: CASSLSPGKEEFF

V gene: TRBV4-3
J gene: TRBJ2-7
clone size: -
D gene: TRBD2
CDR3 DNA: TGCGCCAGCAGCCAAGATCTTGCCGCGGGAGAGCCAAGCTCCTACGAGCAGTACTTC
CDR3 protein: CASSQDLAAGEPSSYEQYF

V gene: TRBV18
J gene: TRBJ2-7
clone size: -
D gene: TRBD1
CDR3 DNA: TGTGCCAGCTCACCTGACAGGGTTGGCTCCTACGAGCAGTACTTC
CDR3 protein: CASSPDRVGSYEQYF

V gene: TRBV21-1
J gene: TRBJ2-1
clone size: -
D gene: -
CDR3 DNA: TGTGCCAGCAATAGAGAGGTCCCGGGACTAGCGGGGCTCAATGAGCAGTTCTTC
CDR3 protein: CASNREVPGLAGLNEQFF

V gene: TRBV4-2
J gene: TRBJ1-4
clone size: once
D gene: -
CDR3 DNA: TGTGCCAGCAGCCAAGATTCTTTGGGGAAAGGACTAGTAGGAAATGAAAAACTGTTTTTT
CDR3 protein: CASSQDSLGKGLVGNEKLFF

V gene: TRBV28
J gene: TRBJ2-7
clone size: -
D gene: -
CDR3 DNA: TGTGCCAGCAGTCCGCCTCCGACAGCCGAGCAGTACTTC
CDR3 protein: CASSPPPTAEQYF

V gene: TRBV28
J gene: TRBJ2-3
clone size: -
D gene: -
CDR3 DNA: TGTGCCAGCATCTCAGAGGCGGTGAATACGCAGTATTTT
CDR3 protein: CASISEAVNTQYF

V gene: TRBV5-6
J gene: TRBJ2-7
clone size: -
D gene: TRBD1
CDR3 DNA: TGTGCCAGCACCCCGGGACAGGCATTCTACGAGCAGTACTTC
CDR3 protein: CASTPGQAFYEQYF

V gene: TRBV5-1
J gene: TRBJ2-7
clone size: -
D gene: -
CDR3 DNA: TGCGCCAGCAGCTTAGATGGCGGTCCTGCCTACGAGCAGTACTTC
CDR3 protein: CASSLDGGPAYEQYF

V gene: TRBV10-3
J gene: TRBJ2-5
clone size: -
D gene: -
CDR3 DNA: TGTGCCATCAGTCAGCTCCAAGAGACCCAGTACTTC
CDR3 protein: CAISQLQETQYF

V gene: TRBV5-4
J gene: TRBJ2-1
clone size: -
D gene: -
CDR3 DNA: TGTGCCAGCAGCTTGCTAGCGCAAGGGTACAATGAGCAGTTCTTC
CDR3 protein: CASSLLAQGYNEQFF

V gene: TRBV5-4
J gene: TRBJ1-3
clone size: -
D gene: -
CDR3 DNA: TGTGCCAGCAGCTTGGGATCACAGAGCTCTGGAAACACCATATATTTT
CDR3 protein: CASSLGSQSSGNTIYF

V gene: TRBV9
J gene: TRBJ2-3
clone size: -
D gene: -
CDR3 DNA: TGTGCCAGCAGCGTAGTCTCCAGCGGAGAAGATACGCAGTATTTT
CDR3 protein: CASSVVSSGEDTQYF

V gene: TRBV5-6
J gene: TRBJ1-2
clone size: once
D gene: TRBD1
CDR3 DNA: TGTGCCAGCAGCCGCGGGACAGACTATGGCTACACCTTC
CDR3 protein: CASSRGTDYGYTF

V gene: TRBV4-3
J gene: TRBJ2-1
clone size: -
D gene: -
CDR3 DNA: TGCGCCAGCAGCCAATACTCAGACTACAACAATGAGCAGTTCTTC
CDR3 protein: CASSQYSDYNNEQFF

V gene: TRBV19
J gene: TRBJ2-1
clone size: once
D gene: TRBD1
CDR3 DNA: TGTGCCAGTAGTTTTCAGGGGGCCCACAATGAGCAGTTCTTC
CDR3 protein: CASSFQGAHNEQFF

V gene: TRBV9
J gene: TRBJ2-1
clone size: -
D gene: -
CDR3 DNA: TGTGCCAGCAGCCCTCGGACAGCCTCCTACAATGAGCAGTTCTTC
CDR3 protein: CASSPRTASYNEQFF

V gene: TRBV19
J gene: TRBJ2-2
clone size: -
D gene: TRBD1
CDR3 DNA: TGTGCCAGTAGTGGGACAGGGTTCACCGGGGAGCTGTTTTTT
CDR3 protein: CASSGTGFTGELFF

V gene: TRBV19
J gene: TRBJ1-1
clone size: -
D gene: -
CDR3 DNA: TGTGCCAGTAGTATCACGGGTGCTAACACTGAAGCTTTCTTT
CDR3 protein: CASSITGANTEAFF

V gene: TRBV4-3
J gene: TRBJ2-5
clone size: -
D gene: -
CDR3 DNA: TGCGCCAGCAGCCCACGTTTCCAAGAGACCCAGTACTTC
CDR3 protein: CASSPRFQETQYF

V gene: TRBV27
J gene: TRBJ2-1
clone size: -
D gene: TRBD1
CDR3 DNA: TGTGCCAGCAGTACTTACAGGGGGCACAATGAGCAGTTCTTC
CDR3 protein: CASSTYRGHNEQFF

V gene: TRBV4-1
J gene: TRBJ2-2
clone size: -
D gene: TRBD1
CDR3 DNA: TGCGCCAGCAGTGACAGGGGCAACACCGGGGAGCTGTTTTTT
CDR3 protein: CASSDRGNTGELFF

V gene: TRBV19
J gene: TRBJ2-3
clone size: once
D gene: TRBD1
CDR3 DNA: TGTGCCAGTAGTATCCCACGACAGGGGGCCACAGATACGCAGTATTTT
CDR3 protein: CASSIPRQGATDTQYF

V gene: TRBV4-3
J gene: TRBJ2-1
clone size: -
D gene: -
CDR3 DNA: TGCGCCAGCAGCCAAGTAACTAGCTCCTACAATGAGCAGTTCTTC
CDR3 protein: CASSQVTSSYNEQFF

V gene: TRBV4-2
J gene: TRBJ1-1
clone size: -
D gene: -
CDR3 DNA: TGTGCCGCCTCGCCGGGGGGGATGAACACTGAAGCTTTCTTT
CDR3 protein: CAASPGGMNTEAFF

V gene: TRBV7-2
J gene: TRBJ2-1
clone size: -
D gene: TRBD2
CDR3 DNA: TGTGCCAGCAGCCCCCCGAGGCCTAGCGGGATCAATGAGCAGTTCTTC
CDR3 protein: CASSPPRPSGINEQFF

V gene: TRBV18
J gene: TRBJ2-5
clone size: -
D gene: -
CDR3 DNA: TGTGCCAGCTCACCCTACCAAGAGACCCAGTACTTC
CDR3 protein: CASSPYQETQYF

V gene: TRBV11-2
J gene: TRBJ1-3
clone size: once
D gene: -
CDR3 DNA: TGTGCCAGCAGACAGGGAGGTTCCGGAAACACCATATATTTT
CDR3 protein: CASRQGGSGNTIYF

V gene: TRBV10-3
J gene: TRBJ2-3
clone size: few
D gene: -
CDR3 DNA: TGTGCCACTATCCTGACTAGGAGCGCAGATACGCAGTATTTT
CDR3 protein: CATILTRSADTQYF

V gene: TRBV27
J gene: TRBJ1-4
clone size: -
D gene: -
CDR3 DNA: TGTGCCAGCGGCATGGGACACCGAGAACTGTTTTTT
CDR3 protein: CASGMGHRELFF

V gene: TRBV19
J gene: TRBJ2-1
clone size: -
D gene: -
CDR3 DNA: TGTGCCAGTAGCCAACTTAATGAGCAGTTCTTC
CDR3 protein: CASSQLNEQFF

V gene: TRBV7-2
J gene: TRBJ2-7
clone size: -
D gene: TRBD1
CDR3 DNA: TGTGCCAGCAGCTTAACGGGCAGGGGGCACGAGCAGTACTTC
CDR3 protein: CASSLTGRGHEQYF

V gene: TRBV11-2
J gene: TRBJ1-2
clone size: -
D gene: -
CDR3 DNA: TGTGCCAGCAGCTTTACGGCAGGGGATGGCTACACCTTC
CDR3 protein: CASSFTAGDGYTF

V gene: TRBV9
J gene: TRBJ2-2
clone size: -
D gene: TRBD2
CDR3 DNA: TGTGCCAGCAGCGTAGGGGCTAGCGGAAACACCGGGGAGCTGTTTTTT
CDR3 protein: CASSVGASGNTGELFF

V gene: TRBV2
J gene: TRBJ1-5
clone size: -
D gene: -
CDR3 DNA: TGTGCCAGCAGTGATCCTCTTAGGTCCGATCAGCCCCAGCATTTT
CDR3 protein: CASSDPLRSDQPQHF

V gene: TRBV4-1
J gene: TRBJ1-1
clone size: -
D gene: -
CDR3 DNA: TGCGCCAGCAGCCAAGATGGGGGGTATGAAGCTTTCTTT
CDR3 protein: CASSQDGGYEAFF

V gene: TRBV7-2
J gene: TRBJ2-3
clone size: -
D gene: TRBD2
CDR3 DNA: TGTGCCAGCAGCTTGGGGACTAGAACGACGGGTACGCAGTATTTT
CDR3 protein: CASSLGTRTTGTQYF

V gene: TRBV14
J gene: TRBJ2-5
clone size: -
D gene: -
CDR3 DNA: TGTGCCAGCAGCCAACATGAGGGTCTGGAGACCCAGTACTTC
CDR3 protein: CASSQHEGLETQYF